This T cell receptor beta chain appears in the sequencing data of a study of lymphopenia after photon versus proton radiotherapy. Overall study findings and caveats: Only patients who died were analyzed for survival; proton advantage is unproven. Post-nadir TCR diversity decline inversely tracked overall survival among those who died. Post-nadir diversity loss with photons came from oligoclonal expansion, particularly CD8+ Temra cells.

TCRdb keeps only in-frame clones here, not all; method: immunoSEQ multiplex PCR. The sample consists of about 83,000 clones, around 83% of them appearing once. Concerning this clone: What it recognizes is unknown.

The CDR3 length is 17 residues. V lost 0 bases, J lost 0 bases, and 12 bases lay in between. The V gene's germline CDR1 is SGHDN and CDR2 FVKESK. The TCR comes from a man between 60 and 75 years old with pancreatic cancer. V is TRBV14 and J is TRBJ1-3; no firm D call. The sample here was peripheral blood, taken from a patient treated with proton-based radiotherapy. CDR3 DNA: TGTGCCAGCAGCCAAGAAAGACTGCTAGCCTCTGGAAACACCATATATTTT. It encodes CASSQERLLASGNTIYF. The full variable domain, completed using reference TRBV14 and TRBJ1-3, is EAGVTQFPSHSVIEKGQTVTLRCDPISGHDNLYWYRRVMGKEIKFLLHFVKESKQDESGMPNNRFLAERTGGTYSTLKVQPAELEDSGVYFCASSQERLLASGNTIYFGEGSWLTVV.